The 22 T cell receptor beta chains in this list originate from one sample, sequenced in a study of human T cells and chemical hapten exposure. The time point is: pre-sensitization, week 0. The treatment: therapeutic diphenylcyclopropenone sensitization with weekly scalp DPC. Using its own MiXCR run on the RACE reads, TCRdb lists one record per CDR3 protein. The repertoire holds 300,000 to 450,000 distinct CDR3 sequences, more than 4.5% seen once, with just over 2.5% in the top ten. The source material was whole blood, sampled in connection with sensitization to the hapten diphenylcyclopropenone (DPC). These receptor sequences come from a woman aged 45-60 years with alopecia areata. Some clones in this sample may be carry-over from other donors' samples.

This clonotype has a count of ten or more. The rearrangement joins TRBV11-2 to TRBJ2-1; D not resolved. Trimming stripped 6 bases from V and 8 bases from J, with 11 bases between. CDR1 is SGHAT, CDR2 FQNNGV, per germline. CDR3 length: 12 amino acids. CDR3 residues: CASSSLWDEQFF. CDR3 nucleotides: TGTGCCAGCAGTTCCCTATGGGATGAGCAGTTCTTC.

The chain employs TRBV20-1 and TRBJ1-1, with D perhaps matching TRBD1 (6 bases). The CDR3 is 10 amino acids. Per germline, CDR1 DFQATT and CDR2 SNEGSKA (reference sequence). Trimming removed 8 bases from V and 7 bases from J, with 11 bases in between. The CDR3 DNA sequence: TGCAGTCCGGGGACATTTGAAGCTTTCTTT. This translates into CSPGTFEAFF.

This clonotype was seen ten or more times. In DNA form, the CDR3 reads TGTGCCATCAGCCCAGCCTACGAGCAGTACTTC. It encodes CAISPAYEQYF. The rearrangement links TRBV10-3 to TRBJ2-7; D remains ambiguous. This CDR3 is 11 amino acids long. Trimming left V 6 bases short and J 2 bases short, with 5 bases between. CDR1 is ENHRY and CDR2 is SYGVKD in the germline V gene.

The J gene is TRBJ2-1, the V gene TRBV20-1; 8 bases fit TRBD2. This CDR3 contains 14 residues. Per the germline V gene, CDR1 is DFQATT and CDR2 is SNEGSKA (reference sequence). Germline trimming cut 3 bases from V and 2 bases from J; bases unmatched to any gene: 3. The CDR3 DNA reads as TGCAGTGCTAGGGATAGCGGGACCTACAATGAGCAGTTCTTC. The encoded protein is CSARDSGTYNEQFF.

The chain joins TRBV7-2 to TRBJ2-5; D possibly matches TRBD1 or TRBD2 (5 bases each). Germline loops: CDR1 SGHTA, CDR2 FQGNSA. V lost 5 bases and J 0 bases, leaving 13 bases between the germline ends. The length of the CDR3 is 15 residues. The CDR3 region is CASSERGAYQETQYF. The CDR3 DNA reads as TGTGCCAGCAGCGAGAGAGGGGCGTACCAAGAGACCCAGTACTTC.

This clonotype has at least ten counts. This chain connects TRBV12-3 or TRBV12-4 to TRBJ1-3; TRBD1 agrees at 8 bases. V lost 6 bases to trimming and J lost 0 bases; unmatched junction nucleotides: 4. The CDR3 runs to 15 residues. The CDR3, as DNA: TGTGCCAGCAGCCCCGACAGGGGCTCTGGAAACACCATATATTTT. It translates to CASSPDRGSGNTIYF.

The genes are TRBV6-5 and TRBJ1-4, with D unclear. Trimming cost V 8 bases and J 10 bases, with 23 bases left between them. CDR1 and CDR2 (germline): MNHEY, SVGAGI. The CDR3 is made up of 15 amino acids. CDR3 residues: CASGTRAGVAGKLFF. DNA for the CDR3: TGTGCCAGCGGAACGAGGGCAGGAGTCGCAGGAAAACTGTTTTTT.

This clonotype was counted ten times or more. This chain connects TRBV7-2 to TRBJ1-5, with D maybe TRBD1 (6 bases). The germline V and J ends were trimmed by 1 base and 5 bases, with 12 bases remaining between them. Per the germline V gene, CDR1 is SGHTA and CDR2 is FQGNSA. CDR3 length: 15 amino acids. The CDR3 DNA reads as TGTGCCAGCAGCTTAGTAGCACAGGGATATCAGCCCCAGCATTTT. Protein sequence: CASSLVAQGYQPQHF.

In its sample, this clonotype was seen many times. The chain recombines TRBV7-6 with TRBJ2-3; perhaps TRBD2 as D (6 bases). This CDR3 region has 14 residues. V shed 5 bases and J shed 12 bases, with 21 bases lying between them. Germline CDR1 is SGHVS and CDR2 is FNYEAQ. In DNA form, the CDR3 reads TGTGCCAGCAGCAACCGGGACTCCCCCCGGAGACAGTATTTT. It codes for CASSNRDSPRRQYF.

This clonotype was observed at least ten times. V is TRBV11-2 and J is TRBJ2-3; 7 nucleotides align to TRBD1. Germline V CDR1 and CDR2: SGHAT, FQNNGV. With 2 bases clipped from V and 2 bases from J, the junction kept 1 base outside the gene matches. This CDR3 spans 14 amino acids. In DNA form, the CDR3 reads TGTGCCAGCAGCTTAACAGGGGTCACAGATACGCAGTATTTT. This encodes CASSLTGVTDTQYF.

CDR3 in amino acids: CASSISDPRNYGYTF. DNA for the CDR3: TGCGCCAGCAGCATCTCCGACCCGAGGAACTATGGCTACACCTTC. The rearrangement joins TRBV5-1 to TRBJ1-2; no clear D gene. Trimming left V 4 bases short and J 2 bases short, with 15 bases between. This CDR3 spans 15 amino acids. CDR1 SGHRS and CDR2 YFSETQ come from the germline V gene. Full variable domain (remainder filled in from reference TRBV5-1 and TRBJ1-2): KAGVTQTPRYLIKTRGQQVTLSCSPISGHRSVSWYQQTPGQGLQFLFEYFSETQRNKGNFPGRFSGRQFSNSRSEMNVSTLELGDSALYLCASSISDPRNYGYTFGSGTRLTVV.

This clonotype was counted between two and nine times. The chain employs TRBV2 and TRBJ2-1; 9 bases map to TRBD2. V lost 8 bases to trimming and J lost 7 bases; unmatched junction nucleotides: 9. This CDR3 has 14 residues. CDR1 and CDR2 (germline): SNHLY, FYNNEI. The CDR3 DNA reads TGTGCCAGCCCGGGACTAGCTGATTTTAATGAGCAGTTCTTC. Its protein product is CASPGLADFNEQFF.

This clonotype has only a few counts. The chain employs TRBV27 and TRBJ1-3; no clear D gene. The CDR3 covers 13 residues. Trimming took off 8 bases at V and 0 bases at J, with 8 bases between the two ends. CDR1 MNHEY and CDR2 SMNVEV come from the germline V gene (reference sequence). The CDR3: CASSVSSGNTIYF. CDR3 DNA: TGTGCCAGCTCAGTCAGCTCTGGAAACACCATATATTTT.

The chain links TRBV28 to TRBJ2-7, with TRBD1 as a possible D gene (6 bases). The CDR3 runs 14 residues. Trimming removed 3 bases from V and 2 bases from J, with 11 bases in between. From germline, CDR1 is MDHEN and CDR2 SYDVKM. The CDR3 is CASSFRGQTYEQYF. The CDR3 nucleotides read TGTGCCAGCAGTTTCCGTGGACAGACCTACGAGCAGTACTTC.

The J gene is TRBJ1-6, the V gene TRBV6-5; TRBD1 matches 10 bases. The CDR3 is 18 amino acids. The junction had 12 bases not matched to a gene; V was cut back by 0 bases and J by 10 bases. Germline V gives CDR1 MNHEY, CDR2 SVGAGI. CDR3 in amino acids: CASSYSKGPGQGQSPLHF. DNA for the CDR3: TGTGCCAGCAGTTACTCTAAGGGCCCGGGACAGGGGCAATCACCCCTCCACTTT.

Many counts were recorded for this clonotype. The CDR3 is CSVGATAETQYF. CDR3 coding DNA: TGCAGCGTTGGGGCCACGGCGGAGACCCAGTACTTC. The rearrangement joins TRBV29-1 to TRBJ2-5; D ambiguous. The V gene lost 4 bases and the J gene lost 5 bases, with 11 bases spanning the gap. This CDR3 comprises 12 residues. CDR1 and CDR2 (germline): SQVTM, ANQGSEA.

This clonotype has at least ten counts. The chain links TRBV6-5 to TRBJ1-1; TRBD1 is a possible D gene (6 bases). Trimming took off 7 bases at V and 5 bases at J, with 17 bases between the two ends. The CDR3 runs 14 residues. Germline V gives CDR1 MNHEY, CDR2 SVGAGI. CDR3 sequence reads: CASIAPGAGTEAFF. In nucleotides, the CDR3 is TGTGCCAGCATCGCACCAGGGGCAGGGACTGAAGCTTTCTTT.

This clonotype was observed many times. The chain is built from TRBV12-3 or TRBV12-4 and TRBJ2-1; 8 positions agree with TRBD2. CDR3 length equals 15 residues. Unmatched junction bases numbered 9, after V lost 4 bases and J lost 7 bases. As DNA, the CDR3 is TGTGCCAGCAGTTCTCGACTAGCGTACGGGAATGAGCAGTTCTTC. Protein sequence: CASSSRLAYGNEQFF.

This clonotype was found many times. The rearrangement links TRBV29-1 to TRBJ2-1; tentatively, D is TRBD1 or TRBD2 (5 bases each). The CDR3 runs to 14 residues. The V end lost 6 bases, the J end lost 5 bases, and 17 bases lay between the germline ends. Germline-derived CDR1 and CDR2 are SQVTM and ANQGSEA. The CDR3 region is CSVGPRTANNEQFF. The CDR3 DNA reads TGCAGCGTGGGGCCGAGGACTGCCAACAATGAGCAGTTCTTC.

This clonotype was observed many times. This chain links TRBV2 with TRBJ2-1, with TRBD2 identical over 13 bases. The CDR3 length is 17 residues. Per the germline V gene, CDR1 is SNHLY and CDR2 is FYNNEI. Trimming at V came to 5 bases and at J to 8 bases, leaving 12 bases not matched to a gene. DNA for the CDR3: TGTGCCAGCAGTTCCCCCGGGACTAGCGGGATCGGCGATGAGCAGTTCTTC. Amino acid sequence: CASSSPGTSGIGDEQFF.

This clonotype was picked up a small number of times. The rearrangement uses TRBV6-6 and TRBJ1-5, with D perhaps TRBD1 (6 bases). CDR3 length: 14 residues. CDR1 and CDR2 from the germline V gene are MNHNY and SVGAGI (reference sequence). V was cut by 2 bases and J by 4 bases, with 9 bases left in between. The CDR3 spells CASSYPQGNQPQHF. The CDR3 DNA is TGTGCCAGCAGTTACCCGCAGGGGAATCAGCCCCAGCATTTT.

This clonotype was seen many times. This chain uses TRBV7-7 with TRBJ1-4, with 8 bases that match TRBD1. CDR1 is SSHAT, CDR2 FNYEAQ, per germline (reference sequence). This CDR3 contains 15 residues. After removal of 5 bases from V and 4 bases from J, the junction contained 6 bases not matched to a gene. CDR3 in amino acids: CASSTRTGFNEKLFF. DNA for the CDR3: TGTGCCAGCAGCACCCGGACAGGGTTTAATGAAAAACTGTTTTTT.